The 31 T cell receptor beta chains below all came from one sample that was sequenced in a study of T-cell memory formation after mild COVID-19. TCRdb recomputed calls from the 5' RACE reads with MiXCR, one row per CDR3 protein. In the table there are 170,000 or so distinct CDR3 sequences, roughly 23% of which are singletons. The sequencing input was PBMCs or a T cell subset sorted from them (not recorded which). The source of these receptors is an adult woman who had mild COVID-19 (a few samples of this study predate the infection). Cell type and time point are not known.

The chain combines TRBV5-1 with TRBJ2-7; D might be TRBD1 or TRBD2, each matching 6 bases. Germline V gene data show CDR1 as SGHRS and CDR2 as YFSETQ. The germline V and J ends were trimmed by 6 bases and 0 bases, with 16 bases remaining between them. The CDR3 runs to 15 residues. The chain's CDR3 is CASMIVEGGSYEQYF. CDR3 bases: TGCGCCAGCATGATAGTCGAGGGGGGCTCCTACGAGCAGTACTTC. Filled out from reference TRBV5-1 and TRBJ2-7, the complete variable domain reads KAGVTQTPRYLIKTRGQQVTLSCSPISGHRSVSWYQQTPGQGLQFLFEYFSETQRNKGNFPGRFSGRQFSNSRSEMNVSTLELGDSALYLCASMIVEGGSYEQYFGPGTRLTVT.

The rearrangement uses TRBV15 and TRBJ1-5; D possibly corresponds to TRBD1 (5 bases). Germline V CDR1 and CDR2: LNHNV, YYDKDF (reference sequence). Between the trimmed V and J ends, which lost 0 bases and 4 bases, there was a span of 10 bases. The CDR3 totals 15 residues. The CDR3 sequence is CATSRDRGLNQPQHF. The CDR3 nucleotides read TGTGCCACCAGCAGAGATCGGGGACTTAATCAGCCCCAGCATTTT.

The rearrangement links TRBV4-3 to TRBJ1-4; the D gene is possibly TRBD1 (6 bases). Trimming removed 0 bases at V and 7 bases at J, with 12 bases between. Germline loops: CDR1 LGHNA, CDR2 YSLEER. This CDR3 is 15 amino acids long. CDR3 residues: CASSQDRGQGEKLFF. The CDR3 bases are TGCGCCAGCAGCCAAGATCGGGGACAAGGTGAAAAACTGTTTTTT.

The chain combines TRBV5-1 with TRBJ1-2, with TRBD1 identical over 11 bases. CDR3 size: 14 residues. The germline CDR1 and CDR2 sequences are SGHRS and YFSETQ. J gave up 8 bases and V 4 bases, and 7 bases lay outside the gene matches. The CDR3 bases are TGCGCCAGCAGCCTGGACAGGGGGCGCGGGGGCTACACCTTC. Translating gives CASSLDRGRGGYTF.

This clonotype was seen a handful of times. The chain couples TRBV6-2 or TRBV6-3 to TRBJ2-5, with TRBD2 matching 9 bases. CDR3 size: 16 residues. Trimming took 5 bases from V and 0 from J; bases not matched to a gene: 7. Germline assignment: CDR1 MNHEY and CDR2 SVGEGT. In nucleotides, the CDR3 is TGTGCCAGCAGTATCCTAGCGGGAAGGGACCAAGAGACCCAGTACTTC. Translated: CASSILAGRDQETQYF.

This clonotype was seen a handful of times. CDR3: CASSWAGDRSNEQFF. In DNA form, the CDR3 reads TGTGCCAGCAGTTGGGCGGGAGATCGTAGCAATGAGCAGTTCTTC. The V and J genes are TRBV7-9 and TRBJ2-1, with 7 bases matching TRBD2. Trimming cost V 6 bases and J 6 bases; bases outside gene matches: 11. CDR3 length equals 15 residues. Germline values: CDR1 SEHNR, CDR2 FQNEAQ (reference sequence).

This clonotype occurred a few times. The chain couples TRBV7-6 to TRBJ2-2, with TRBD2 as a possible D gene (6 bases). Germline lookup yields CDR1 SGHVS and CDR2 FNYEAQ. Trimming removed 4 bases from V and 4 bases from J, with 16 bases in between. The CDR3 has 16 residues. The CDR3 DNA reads TGTGCCAGCAGCTCAACCGGGACTGACATCACCGGGGAGCTGTTTTTT. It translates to CASSSTGTDITGELFF.

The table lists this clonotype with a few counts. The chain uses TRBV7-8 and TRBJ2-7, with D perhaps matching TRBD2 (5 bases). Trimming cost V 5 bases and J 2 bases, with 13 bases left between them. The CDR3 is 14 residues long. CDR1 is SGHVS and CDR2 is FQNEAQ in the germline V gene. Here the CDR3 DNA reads TGTGCCAGCAGCCGCCTGGACGGGACCTACGAGCAGTACTTC. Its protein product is CASSRLDGTYEQYF.

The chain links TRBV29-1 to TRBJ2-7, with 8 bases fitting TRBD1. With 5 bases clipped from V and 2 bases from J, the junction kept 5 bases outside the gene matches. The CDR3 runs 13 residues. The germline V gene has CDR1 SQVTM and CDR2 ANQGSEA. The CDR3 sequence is CSVRTGRTYEQYF. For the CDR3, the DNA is TGCAGCGTTCGGACAGGGAGAACCTACGAGCAGTACTTC.

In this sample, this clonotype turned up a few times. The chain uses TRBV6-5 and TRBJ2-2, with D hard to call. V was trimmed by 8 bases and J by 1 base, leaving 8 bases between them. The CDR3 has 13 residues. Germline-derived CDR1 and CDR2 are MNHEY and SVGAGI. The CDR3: CASAGLNTGELFF. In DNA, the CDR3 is TGTGCCAGCGCCGGGTTGAACACCGGGGAGCTGTTTTTT.

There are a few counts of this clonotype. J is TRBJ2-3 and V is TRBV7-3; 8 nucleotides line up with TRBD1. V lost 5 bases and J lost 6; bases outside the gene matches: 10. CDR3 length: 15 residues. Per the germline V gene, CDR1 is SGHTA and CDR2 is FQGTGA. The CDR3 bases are TGTGCCAGCAGCCCCGAGAGACAGGGGTTGGATACGCAGTATTTT. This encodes CASSPERQGLDTQYF.

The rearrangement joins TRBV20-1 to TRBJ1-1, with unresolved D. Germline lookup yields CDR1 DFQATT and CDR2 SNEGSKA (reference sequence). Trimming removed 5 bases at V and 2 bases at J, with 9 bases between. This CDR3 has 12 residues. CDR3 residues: CSALEFNTEAFF. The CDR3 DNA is TGCAGTGCTCTAGAGTTTAACACTGAAGCTTTCTTT.

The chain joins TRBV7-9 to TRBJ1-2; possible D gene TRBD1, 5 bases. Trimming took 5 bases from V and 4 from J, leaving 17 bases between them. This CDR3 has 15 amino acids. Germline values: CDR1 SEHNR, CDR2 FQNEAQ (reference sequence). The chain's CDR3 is CASSGPMGRRYGYTF. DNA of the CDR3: TGTGCCAGCAGCGGCCCGATGGGACGGCGCTATGGCTACACCTTC.

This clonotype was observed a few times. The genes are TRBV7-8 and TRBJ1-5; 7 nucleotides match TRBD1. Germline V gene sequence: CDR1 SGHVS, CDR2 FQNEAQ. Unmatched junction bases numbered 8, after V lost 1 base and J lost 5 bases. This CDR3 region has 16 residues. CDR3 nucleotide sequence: TGTGCCAGCAGCTTAGGAGTCCAGGGGGGGTATCAGCCCCAGCATTTT. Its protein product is CASSLGVQGGYQPQHF.

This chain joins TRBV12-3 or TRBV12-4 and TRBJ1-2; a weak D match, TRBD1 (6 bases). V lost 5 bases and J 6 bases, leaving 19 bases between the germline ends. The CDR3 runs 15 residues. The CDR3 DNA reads TGTGCCAGCAGTCCGCCTGGTCGGGCAGGGGATGGCTACACCTTC. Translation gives CASSPPGRAGDGYTF.

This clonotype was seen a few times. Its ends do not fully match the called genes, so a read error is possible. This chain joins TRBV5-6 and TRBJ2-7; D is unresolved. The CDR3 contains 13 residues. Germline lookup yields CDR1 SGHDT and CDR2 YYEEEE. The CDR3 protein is CASSLGRLAEQYF. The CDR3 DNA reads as TGTGCCAGCAGTTTGGGCAGGTTAGCCGAGCAGTACTTC.

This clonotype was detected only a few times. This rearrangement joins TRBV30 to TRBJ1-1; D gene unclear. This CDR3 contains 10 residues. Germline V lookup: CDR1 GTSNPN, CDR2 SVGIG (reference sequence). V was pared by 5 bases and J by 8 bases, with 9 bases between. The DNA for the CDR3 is TGTGCCTGGGGGTATTCGGAAGCTTTCTTT. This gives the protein CAWGYSEAFF.

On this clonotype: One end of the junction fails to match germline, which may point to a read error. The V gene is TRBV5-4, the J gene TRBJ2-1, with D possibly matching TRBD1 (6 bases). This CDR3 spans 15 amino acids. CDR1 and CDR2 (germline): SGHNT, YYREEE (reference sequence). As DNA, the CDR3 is TGTGCCAGCAGTTTGGGGCCAGGGGACGACAATGAGCAGTTCTTC. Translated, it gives CASSLGPGDDNEQFF.

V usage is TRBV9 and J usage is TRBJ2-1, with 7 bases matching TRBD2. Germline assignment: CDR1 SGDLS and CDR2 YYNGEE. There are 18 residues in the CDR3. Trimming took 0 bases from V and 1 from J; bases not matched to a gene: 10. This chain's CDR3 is CASSVVSWEGESYNEQFF. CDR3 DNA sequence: TGTGCCAGCAGCGTAGTCTCATGGGAGGGTGAGTCCTACAATGAGCAGTTCTTC.

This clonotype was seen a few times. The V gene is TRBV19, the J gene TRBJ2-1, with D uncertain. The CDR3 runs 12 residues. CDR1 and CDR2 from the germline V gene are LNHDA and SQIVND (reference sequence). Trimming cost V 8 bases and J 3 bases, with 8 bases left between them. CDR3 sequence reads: CASHGVYNEQFF. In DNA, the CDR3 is TGTGCCAGTCATGGGGTCTACAATGAGCAGTTCTTC.

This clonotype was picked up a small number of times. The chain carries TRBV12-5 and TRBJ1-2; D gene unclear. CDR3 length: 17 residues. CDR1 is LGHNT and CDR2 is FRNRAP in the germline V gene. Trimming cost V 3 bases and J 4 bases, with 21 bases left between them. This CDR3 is CASGFPLLGNVGYGYTF. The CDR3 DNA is TGTGCTAGTGGTTTTCCCCTTTTGGGGAACGTAGGCTATGGCTACACCTTC. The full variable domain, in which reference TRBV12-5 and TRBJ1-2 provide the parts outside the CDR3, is DARVTQTPRHKVTEMGQEVTMRCQPILGHNTVFWYRQTMMQGLELLAYFRNRAPLDDSGMPKDRFSAEMPDATLATLKIQPSEPRDSAVYFCASGFPLLGNVGYGYTFGSGTRLTVV.

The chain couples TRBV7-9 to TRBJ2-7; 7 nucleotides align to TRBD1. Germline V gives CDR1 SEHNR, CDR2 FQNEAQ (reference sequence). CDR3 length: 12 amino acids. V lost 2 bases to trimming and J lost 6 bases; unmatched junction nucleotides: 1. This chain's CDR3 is CASSLWDSEQYF. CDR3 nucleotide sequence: TGTGCCAGCAGCTTATGGGACAGCGAGCAGTACTTC.

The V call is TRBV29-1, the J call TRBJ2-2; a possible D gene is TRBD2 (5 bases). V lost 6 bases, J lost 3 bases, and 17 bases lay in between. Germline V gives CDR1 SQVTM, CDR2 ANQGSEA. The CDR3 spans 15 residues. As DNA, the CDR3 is TGCAGCGTAGAGAAAAGAGGACTGTACACCGGGGAGCTGTTTTTT. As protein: CSVEKRGLYTGELFF.

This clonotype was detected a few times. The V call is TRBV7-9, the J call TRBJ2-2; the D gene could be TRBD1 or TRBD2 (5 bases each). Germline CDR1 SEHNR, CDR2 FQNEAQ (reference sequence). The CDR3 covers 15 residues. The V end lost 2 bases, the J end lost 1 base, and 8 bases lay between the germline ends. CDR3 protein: CASSLRGVNTGELFF. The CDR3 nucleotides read TGTGCCAGCAGCTTACGAGGGGTGAACACCGGGGAGCTGTTTTTT.

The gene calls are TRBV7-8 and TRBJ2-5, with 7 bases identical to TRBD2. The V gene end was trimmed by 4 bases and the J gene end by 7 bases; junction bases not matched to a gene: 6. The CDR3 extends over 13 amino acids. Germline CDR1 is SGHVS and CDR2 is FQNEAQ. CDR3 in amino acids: CASSSGGGRTQYF. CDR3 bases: TGTGCCAGCAGCTCCGGCGGCGGGAGGACCCAGTACTTC.

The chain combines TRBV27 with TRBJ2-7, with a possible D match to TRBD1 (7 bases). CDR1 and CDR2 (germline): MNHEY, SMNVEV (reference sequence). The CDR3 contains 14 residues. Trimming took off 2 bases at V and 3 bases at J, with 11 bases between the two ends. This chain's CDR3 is CASSLGGGNYEQYF. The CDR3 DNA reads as TGTGCCAGCAGTTTAGGAGGGGGCAACTACGAGCAGTACTTC.

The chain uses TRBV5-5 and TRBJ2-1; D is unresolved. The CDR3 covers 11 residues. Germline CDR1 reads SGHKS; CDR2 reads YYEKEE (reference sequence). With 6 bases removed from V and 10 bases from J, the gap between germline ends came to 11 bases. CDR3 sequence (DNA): TGTGCCAGCACCCCCTCGACCGAGCAGTTCTTC. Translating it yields CASTPSTEQFF.

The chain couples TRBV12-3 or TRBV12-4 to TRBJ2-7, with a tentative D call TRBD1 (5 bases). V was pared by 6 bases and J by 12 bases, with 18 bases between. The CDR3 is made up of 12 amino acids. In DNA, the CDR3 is TGTGCCAGCAGCCCCGGGCAGGGCTTCCTGTACTTC. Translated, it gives CASSPGQGFLYF.

In DNA, the CDR3 is TGTGCCAGCAGCGACCCCCCCGTATTGCGGGACAGATCCTTTGATGAAGCTTTCTTT. Amino acid sequence: CASSDPPVLRDRSFDEAFF. V is TRBV6-1 and J is TRBJ1-1, with TRBD1 matching over 7 bases. V gave up 6 bases and J gave up 7 bases; unmatched junction bases: 26. Germline V lookup: CDR1 MNHNS, CDR2 SASEGT. This CDR3 comprises 19 residues.

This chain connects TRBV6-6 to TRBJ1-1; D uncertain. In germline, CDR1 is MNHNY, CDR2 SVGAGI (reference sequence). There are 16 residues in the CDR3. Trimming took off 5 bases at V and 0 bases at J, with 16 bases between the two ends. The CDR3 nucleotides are TGTGCCAGCAGTCGCCCCACCCAGCTCATGAACACTGAAGCTTTCTTT. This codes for CASSRPTQLMNTEAFF.

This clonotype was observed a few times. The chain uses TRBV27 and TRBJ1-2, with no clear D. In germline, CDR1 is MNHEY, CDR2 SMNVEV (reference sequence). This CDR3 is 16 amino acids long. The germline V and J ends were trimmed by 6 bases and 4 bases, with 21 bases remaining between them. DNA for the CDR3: TGTGCCAGCAGCCGCTCGGGCCCAGAGGGTTTCTATGGCTACACCTTC. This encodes CASSRSGPEGFYGYTF.